This T cell receptor beta chain was sequenced for a study of T cell repertoires in cytomegalovirus infection. As to this clonotype: Antigen unknown.

V lost 2 bases and J lost 5, with 12 bases in between. Germline V gene sequence: CDR1 MDHEN, CDR2 SYDVKM. The CDR3 is 14 residues long. TCRdb re-analysed the reads in MiXCR, keeping a single row per CDR3 protein. The sample includes roughly 920,000 distinct CDR3 sequences, more than 25% of them seen just once. The gene calls are TRBV28 and TRBJ2-5, with TRBD1 as a possible D gene (5 bases). This specimen consisted of cultured CD8+ T cells from PBMCs, obtained from culture after CMV antigen stimulation. This receptor was obtained from a human donor in good health (CMV status not recorded). Some clones in this sample may be carry-over from other donors' samples. The CDR3 here is CASSLPWAGETQYF. CDR3 bases: TGTGCCAGCAGTTTACCGTGGGCAGGGGAGACCCAGTACTTC. Combining the CDR3 with reference TRBV28 and TRBJ2-5 gives the whole variable domain DVKVTQSSRYLVKRTGEKVFLECVQDMDHENMFWYRQDPGLGLRLIYFSYDVKMKEKGDIPEGYSVSREKKERFSLILESASTNQTSMYLCASSLPWAGETQYFGPGTRLLVL.